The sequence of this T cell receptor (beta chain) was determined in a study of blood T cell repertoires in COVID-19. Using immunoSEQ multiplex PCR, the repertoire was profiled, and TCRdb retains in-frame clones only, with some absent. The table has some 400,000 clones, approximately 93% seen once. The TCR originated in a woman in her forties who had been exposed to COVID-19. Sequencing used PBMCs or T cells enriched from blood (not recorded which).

The CDR3 here is CASLPGTSYNSPLHF. The CDR3 bases are TGTGCCAGCCTCCCGGGGACATCGTATAATTCACCCCTCCACTTT. This chain connects TRBV27 to TRBJ1-6; TRBD1 might be the D (6 bases). The CDR3 spans 15 residues. CDR1 and CDR2 from the germline V gene are MNHEY and SMNVEV (reference sequence). Trimming cost V 8 bases and J 4 bases, with 15 bases left between them.